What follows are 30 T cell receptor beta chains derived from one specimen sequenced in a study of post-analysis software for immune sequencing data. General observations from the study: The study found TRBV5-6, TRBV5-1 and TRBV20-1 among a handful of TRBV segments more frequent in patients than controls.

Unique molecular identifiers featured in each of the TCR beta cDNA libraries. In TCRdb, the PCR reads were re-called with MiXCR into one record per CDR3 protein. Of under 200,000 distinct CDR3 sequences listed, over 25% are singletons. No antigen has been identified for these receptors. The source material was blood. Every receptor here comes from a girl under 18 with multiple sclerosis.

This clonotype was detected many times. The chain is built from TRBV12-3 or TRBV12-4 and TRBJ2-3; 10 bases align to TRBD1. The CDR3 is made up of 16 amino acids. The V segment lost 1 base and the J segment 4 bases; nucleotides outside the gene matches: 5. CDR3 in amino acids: CASSLGDRGLADTQYF. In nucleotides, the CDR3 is TGTGCCAGCAGTTTAGGAGACAGGGGGCTCGCAGATACGCAGTATTTT.

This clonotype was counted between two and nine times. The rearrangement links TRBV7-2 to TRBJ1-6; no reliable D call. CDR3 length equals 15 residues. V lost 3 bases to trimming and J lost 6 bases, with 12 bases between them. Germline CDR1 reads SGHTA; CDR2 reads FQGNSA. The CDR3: CASSLTSKSNSPLHF. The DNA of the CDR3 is TGTGCCAGCAGCTTGACCAGTAAATCTAATTCACCCCTCCACTTT. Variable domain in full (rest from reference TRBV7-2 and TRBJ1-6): GAGVSQSPSNKVTEKGKDVELRCDPISGHTALYWYRQSLGQGLEFLIYFQGNSAPDKSGLPSDRFSAERTGGSVSTLTIQRTQQEDSAVYLCASSLTSKSNSPLHFGNGTRLTVT.

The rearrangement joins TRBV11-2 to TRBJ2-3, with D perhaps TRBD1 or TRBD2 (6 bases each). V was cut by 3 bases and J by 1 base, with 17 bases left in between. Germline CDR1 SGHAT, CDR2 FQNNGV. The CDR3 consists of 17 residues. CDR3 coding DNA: TGTGCCAGCAGCTTGGGGGGCAGACCTAGCGGCACAGATACGCAGTATTTT. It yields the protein CASSLGGRPSGTDTQYF.

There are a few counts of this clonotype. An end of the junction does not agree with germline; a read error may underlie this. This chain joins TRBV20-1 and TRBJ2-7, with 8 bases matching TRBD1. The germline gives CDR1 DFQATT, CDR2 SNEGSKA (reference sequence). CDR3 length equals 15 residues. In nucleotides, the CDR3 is TGCAGTGCTGGAGACCCGGGACAGGCCTCCTACGAGCAGTACTTC. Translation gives CSAGDPGQASYEQYF.

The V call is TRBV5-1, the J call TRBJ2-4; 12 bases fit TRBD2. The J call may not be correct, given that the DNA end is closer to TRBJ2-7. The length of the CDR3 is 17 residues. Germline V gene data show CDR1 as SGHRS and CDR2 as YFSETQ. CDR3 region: CASSKSGTSGLSYEQYF. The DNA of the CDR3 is TGCGCCAGCAGCAAATCCGGGACTAGCGGGCTCTCCTACGAGCAGTACTTC.

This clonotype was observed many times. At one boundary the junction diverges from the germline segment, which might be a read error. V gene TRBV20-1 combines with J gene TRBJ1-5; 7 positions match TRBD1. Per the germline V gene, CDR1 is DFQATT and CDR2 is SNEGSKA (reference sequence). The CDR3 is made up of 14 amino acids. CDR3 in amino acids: CSARMVQGSQPQHF. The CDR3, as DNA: TGCAGCGCTAGAATGGTACAGGGGAGTCAGCCCCAGCATTTT.

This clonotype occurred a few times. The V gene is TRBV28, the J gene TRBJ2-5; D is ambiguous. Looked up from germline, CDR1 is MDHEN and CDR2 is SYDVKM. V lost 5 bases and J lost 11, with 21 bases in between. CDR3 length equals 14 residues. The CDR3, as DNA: TGTGCCAGCAGTGCTGCTAGTGTCTACCCTGAGCAGTACTTC. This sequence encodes CASSAASVYPEQYF.

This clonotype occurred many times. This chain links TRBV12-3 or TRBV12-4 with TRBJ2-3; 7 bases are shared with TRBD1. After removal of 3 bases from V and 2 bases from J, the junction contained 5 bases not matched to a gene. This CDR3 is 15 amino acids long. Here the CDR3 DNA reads TGTGCCAGCAGTTTGACCGGGACAGCCACAGATACGCAGTATTTT. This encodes CASSLTGTATDTQYF.

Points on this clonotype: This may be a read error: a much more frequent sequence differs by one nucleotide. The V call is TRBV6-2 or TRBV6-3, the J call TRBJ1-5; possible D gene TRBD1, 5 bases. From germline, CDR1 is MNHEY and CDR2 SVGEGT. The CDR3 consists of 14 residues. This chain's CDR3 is CASSYGRANRPQHF. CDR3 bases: TGTGCCAGCAGTTACGGCAGGGCCAATCGGCCCCAGCATTTT.

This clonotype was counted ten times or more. This CDR3 is CASSGKQGSYGYTF. The CDR3, as DNA: TGCGCCAGCAGTGGGAAACAGGGGAGCTATGGCTACACCTTC. This chain joins TRBV5-1 and TRBJ1-2; 7 nucleotides agree with TRBD1. The germline V gene encodes CDR1 SGHRS and CDR2 YFSETQ. V shed 5 bases and J 4 bases; nucleotides not matched to a gene: 8. This CDR3 has 14 residues.

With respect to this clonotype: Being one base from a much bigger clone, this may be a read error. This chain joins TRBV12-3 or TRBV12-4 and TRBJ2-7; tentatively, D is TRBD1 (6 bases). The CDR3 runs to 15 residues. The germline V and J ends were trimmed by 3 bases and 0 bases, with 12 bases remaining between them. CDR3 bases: TGTGCCAGCAGTTTTAGGGGGATCCCCTCCTACGAGCAGTACTTC. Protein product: CASSFRGIPSYEQYF.

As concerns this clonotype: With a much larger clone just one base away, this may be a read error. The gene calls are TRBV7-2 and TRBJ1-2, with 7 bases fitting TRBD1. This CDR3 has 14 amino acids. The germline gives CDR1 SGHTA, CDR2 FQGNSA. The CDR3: CVSSTQTGTDGYTF. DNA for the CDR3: TGTGTCAGCAGCACCCAGACAGGGACGGATGGCTACACCTTC. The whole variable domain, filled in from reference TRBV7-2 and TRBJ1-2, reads GAGVSQSPSNKVTEKGKDVELRCDPISGHTALYWYRQSLGQGLEFLIYFQGNSAPDKSGLPSDRFSAERTGGSVSTLTIQRTQQEDSAVYLCVSSTQTGTDGYTFGSGTRLTVV.

This chain's CDR3 is CASRWYYIQYF. DNA for the CDR3: TGTGCCAGTAGGTGGTACTACATTCAGTACTTC. The chain joins TRBV19 to TRBJ2-7; D unclear. The J call is uncertain, as TRBJ2-4 better fits the DNA end. This CDR3 comprises 11 residues. The germline gives CDR1 LNHDA, CDR2 SQIVND (reference sequence).

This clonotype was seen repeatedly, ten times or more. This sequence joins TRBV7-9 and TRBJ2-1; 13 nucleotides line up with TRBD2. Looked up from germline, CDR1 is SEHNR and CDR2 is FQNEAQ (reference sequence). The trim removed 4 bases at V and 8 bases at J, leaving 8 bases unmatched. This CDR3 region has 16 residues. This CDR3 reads CASSSTSTSGRYEQFF. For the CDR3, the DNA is TGTGCCAGCAGCTCGACCTCGACTAGCGGGAGGTATGAGCAGTTCTTC.

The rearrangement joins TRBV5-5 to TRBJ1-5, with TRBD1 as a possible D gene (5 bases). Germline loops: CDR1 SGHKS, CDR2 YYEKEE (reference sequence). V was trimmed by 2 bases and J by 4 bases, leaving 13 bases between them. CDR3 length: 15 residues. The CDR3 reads CASSFGGAENQPQHF. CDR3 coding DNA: TGTGCCAGCAGCTTCGGCGGGGCGGAGAATCAGCCCCAGCATTTT. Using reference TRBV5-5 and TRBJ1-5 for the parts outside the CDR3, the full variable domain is DAGVTQSPTHLIKTRGQQVTLRCSPISGHKSVSWYQQVLGQGPQFIFQYYEKEERGRGNFPDRFSARQFPNYSSELNVNALLLGDSALYLCASSFGGAENQPQHFGDGTRLSIL.

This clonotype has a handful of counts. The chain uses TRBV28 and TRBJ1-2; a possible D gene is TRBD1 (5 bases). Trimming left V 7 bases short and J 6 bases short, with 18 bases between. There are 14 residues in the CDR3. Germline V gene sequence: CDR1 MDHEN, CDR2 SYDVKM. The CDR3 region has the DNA TGTGCCAGCACCCTACGGGGGGTAACGGATGGCTACACCTTC. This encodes CASTLRGVTDGYTF.

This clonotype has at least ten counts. This CDR3 reads CASSEGPGETQYF. The DNA for the CDR3 is TGTGCCAGCAGTGAAGGTCCAGGAGAGACCCAGTACTTC. V and J are TRBV25-1 and TRBJ2-5; unclear D gene. The CDR3 runs to 13 residues. Germline V gives CDR1 MGHDK, CDR2 SYGVNS. Trimming removed 2 bases at V and 4 bases at J, with 8 bases between.

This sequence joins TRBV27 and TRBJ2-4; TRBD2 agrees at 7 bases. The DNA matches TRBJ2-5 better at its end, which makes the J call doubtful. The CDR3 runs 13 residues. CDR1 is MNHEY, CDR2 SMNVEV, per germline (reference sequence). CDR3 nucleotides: TGTGCCAGCAGTACTCTAGCGGCAGAGACCCAGTACTTC. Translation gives CASSTLAAETQYF.

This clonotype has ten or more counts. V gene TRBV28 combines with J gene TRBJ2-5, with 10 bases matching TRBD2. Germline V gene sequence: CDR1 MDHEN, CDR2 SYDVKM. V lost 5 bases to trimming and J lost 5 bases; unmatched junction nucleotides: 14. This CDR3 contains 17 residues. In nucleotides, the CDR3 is TGTGCCAGCAGTCGATTACCTCGTAGCGGGAGGAGGGAGACCCAGTACTTC. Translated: CASSRLPRSGRRETQYF.

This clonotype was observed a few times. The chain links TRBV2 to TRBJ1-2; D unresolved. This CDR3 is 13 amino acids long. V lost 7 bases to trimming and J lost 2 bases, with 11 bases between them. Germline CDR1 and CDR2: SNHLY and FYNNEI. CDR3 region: CASIGGNNYGYTF. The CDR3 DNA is TGTGCCAGCATCGGAGGGAACAACTATGGCTACACCTTC.

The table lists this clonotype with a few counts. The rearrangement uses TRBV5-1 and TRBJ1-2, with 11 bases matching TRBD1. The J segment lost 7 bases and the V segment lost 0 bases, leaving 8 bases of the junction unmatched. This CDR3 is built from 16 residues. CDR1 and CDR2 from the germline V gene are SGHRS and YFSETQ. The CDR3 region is CASSLGLMDRGLGYTF. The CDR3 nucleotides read TGCGCCAGCAGCTTGGGATTGATGGACAGGGGGCTTGGCTACACCTTC. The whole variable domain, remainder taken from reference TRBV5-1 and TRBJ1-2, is KAGVTQTPRYLIKTRGQQVTLSCSPISGHRSVSWYQQTPGQGLQFLFEYFSETQRNKGNFPGRFSGRQFSNSRSEMNVSTLELGDSALYLCASSLGLMDRGLGYTFGSGTRLTVV.

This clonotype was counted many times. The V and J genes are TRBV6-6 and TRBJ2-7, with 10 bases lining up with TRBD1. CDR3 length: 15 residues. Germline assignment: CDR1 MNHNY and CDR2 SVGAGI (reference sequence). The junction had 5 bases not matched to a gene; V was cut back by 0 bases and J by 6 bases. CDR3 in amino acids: CASSYSGTGAREQYF. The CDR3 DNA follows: TGTGCCAGCAGTTACTCCGGGACAGGGGCCCGCGAGCAGTACTTC.

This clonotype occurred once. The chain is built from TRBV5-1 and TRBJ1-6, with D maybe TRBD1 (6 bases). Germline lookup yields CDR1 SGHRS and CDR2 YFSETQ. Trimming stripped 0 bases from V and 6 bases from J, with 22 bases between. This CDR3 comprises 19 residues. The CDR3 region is CASSLGQVTWDGANSPLHF. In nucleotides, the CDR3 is TGCGCCAGCAGCTTGGGACAGGTTACTTGGGACGGCGCTAATTCACCCCTCCACTTT.

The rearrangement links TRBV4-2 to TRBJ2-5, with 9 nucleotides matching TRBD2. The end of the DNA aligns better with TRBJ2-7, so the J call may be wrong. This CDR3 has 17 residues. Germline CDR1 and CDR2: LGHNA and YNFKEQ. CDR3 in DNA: TGTGCCAGCAGCCAAGATCTGCTAGCGGGGTATAACGACGAGCAGTACTTC. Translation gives CASSQDLLAGYNDEQYF.

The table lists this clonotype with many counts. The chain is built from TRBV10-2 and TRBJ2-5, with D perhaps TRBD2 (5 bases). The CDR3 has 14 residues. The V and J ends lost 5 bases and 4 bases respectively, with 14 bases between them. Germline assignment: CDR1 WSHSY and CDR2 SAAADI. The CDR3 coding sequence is TGCGCCAGCAGTCCCACCGGGGTCGGAGAGACCCAGTACTTC. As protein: CASSPTGVGETQYF.

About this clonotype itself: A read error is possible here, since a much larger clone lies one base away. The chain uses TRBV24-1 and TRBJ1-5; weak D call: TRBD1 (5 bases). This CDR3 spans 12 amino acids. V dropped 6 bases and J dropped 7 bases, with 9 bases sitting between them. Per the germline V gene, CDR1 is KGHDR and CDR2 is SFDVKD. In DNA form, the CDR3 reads TGTGCCACCAGTTGCAGGGCGCAGCCCCAGCATTTT. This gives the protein CATSCRAQPQHF.

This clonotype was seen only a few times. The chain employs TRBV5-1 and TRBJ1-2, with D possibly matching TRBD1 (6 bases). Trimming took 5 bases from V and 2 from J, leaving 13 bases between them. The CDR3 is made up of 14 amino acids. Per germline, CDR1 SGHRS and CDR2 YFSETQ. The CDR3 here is CASSTGGSNYGYTF. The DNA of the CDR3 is TGCGCCAGCAGTACGGGGGGCTCGAACTATGGCTACACCTTC. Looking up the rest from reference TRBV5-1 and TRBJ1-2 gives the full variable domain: KAGVTQTPRYLIKTRGQQVTLSCSPISGHRSVSWYQQTPGQGLQFLFEYFSETQRNKGNFPGRFSGRQFSNSRSEMNVSTLELGDSALYLCASSTGGSNYGYTFGSGTRLTVV.

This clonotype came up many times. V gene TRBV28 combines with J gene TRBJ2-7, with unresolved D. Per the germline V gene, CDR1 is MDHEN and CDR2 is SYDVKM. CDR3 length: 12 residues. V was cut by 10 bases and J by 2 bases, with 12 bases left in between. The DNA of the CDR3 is TGTGCCACCAGCAAGGCTGCCTACGAGCAGTACTTC. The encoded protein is CATSKAAYEQYF.

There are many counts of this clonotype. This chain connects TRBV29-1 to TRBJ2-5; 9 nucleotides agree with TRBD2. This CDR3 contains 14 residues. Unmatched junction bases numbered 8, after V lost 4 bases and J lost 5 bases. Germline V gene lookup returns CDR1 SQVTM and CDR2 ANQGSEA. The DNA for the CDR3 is TGCAGCGTTGGGGTTGCGGGGGGGCAGGAGACCCAGTACTTC. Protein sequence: CSVGVAGGQETQYF.

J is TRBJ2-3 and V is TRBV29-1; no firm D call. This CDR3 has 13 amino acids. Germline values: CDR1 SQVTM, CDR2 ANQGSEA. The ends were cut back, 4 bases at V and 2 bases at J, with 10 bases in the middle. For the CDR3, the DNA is TGCAGCGTTGGTCGGAGCGACACAGATACGCAGTATTTT. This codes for CSVGRSDTDTQYF.